The 11 T cell receptor beta chains in this list originate from one sample, sequenced in a study of vaccination and CD4 T cells after COVID-19. Sequencing of DNA taken from cultured CD4+ T cells relied on the Oncomine TCR Beta short-read assay. Each CDR3 protein gets one entry after TCRdb re-called the PCR reads with MiXCR. The data hold about 9,700 distinct CDR3 sequences, with roughly 76% observed a single time. No antigens are known for them. Treatment of the sample: roughly 10-day PBMC culture with coronavirus spike peptide pools or control peptides (ViraFEST assay). Source material: CD4+ T cells from blood, cultured in vitro. These receptors were obtained from a human donor who had recovered from COVID-19.

The sample holds one count of this clonotype. The J gene is TRBJ2-5, the V gene TRBV7-3, with D perhaps TRBD1 or TRBD2 (5 bases each). Trimming removed 5 bases from V and 5 bases from J, with 12 bases in between. CDR3 size: 13 residues. CDR1 SGHTA and CDR2 FQGTGA come from the germline V gene. The CDR3, as DNA: TGTGCCAGCAGCCCAGGGACGGCGGAGACCCAGTACTTC. Amino acids: CASSPGTAETQYF. The whole variable domain, filled in from reference TRBV7-3 and TRBJ2-5, reads GAGVSQTPSNKVTEKGKYVELRCDPISGHTALYWYRQSLGQGPEFLIYFQGTGAADDSGLPNDRFFAVRPEGSVSTLKIQRTERGDSAVYLCASSPGTAETQYFGPGTRLLVL.

V is TRBV4-3 and J is TRBJ1-2; tentatively, D is TRBD1 (6 bases). CDR1 and CDR2 from the germline V gene are LGHNA and YSLEER. The ends were cut back, 4 bases at V and 4 bases at J, with 16 bases in the middle. CDR3 length: 15 amino acids. CDR3 DNA: TGCGCCAGCAGCCGCAGTACAGGGACCTTCTATGGCTACACCTTC. Protein sequence: CASSRSTGTFYGYTF.

The genes are TRBV11-3 and TRBJ2-7; D could derive from TRBD1 or TRBD2 (5 bases each). V dropped 7 bases and J dropped 6 bases, with 13 bases sitting between them. Looked up from germline, CDR1 is SGHNT and CDR2 is YENEEA. This CDR3 is 12 amino acids long. The DNA of the CDR3 is TGTGCCAGCAAGGGGAGAGGAGCCGAGCAGTACTTC. Its translation: CASKGRGAEQYF.

The chain combines TRBV7-9 with TRBJ2-7; 7 bases are a match to TRBD1. CDR1 is SEHNR, CDR2 FQNEAQ, per germline (reference sequence). J was trimmed by 1 base and V by 5 bases; bases with no gene match: 11. The CDR3 loop spans 16 amino acids. The CDR3 reads CASSVQSGTVSYEQYF. CDR3 sequence (DNA): TGTGCCAGCAGCGTCCAATCCGGGACAGTATCCTACGAGCAGTACTTC.

The V gene is TRBV7-9, the J gene TRBJ2-1; no definite D call. This CDR3 is built from 14 residues. V was clipped by 0 bases and J by 4 bases, with 7 bases between them. Germline assignment: CDR1 SEHNR and CDR2 FQNEAQ (reference sequence). The CDR3 here is CASSLAASYNEQFF. The CDR3 DNA reads as TGTGCCAGCAGCTTAGCGGCCTCTTACAATGAGCAGTTCTTC.

This clonotype has more than one count but fewer than ten. J is TRBJ2-4 and V is TRBV6-1; D not resolved. The germline V gene has CDR1 MNHNS and CDR2 SASEGT. Trimming took off 7 bases at V and 3 bases at J, with 13 bases between the two ends. The CDR3 totals 14 residues. The CDR3 protein is CASTLGVGKNIQYF. CDR3 bases: TGTGCCAGCACCCTAGGAGTAGGCAAAAACATTCAGTACTTC.

The J gene is TRBJ1-2, the V gene TRBV7-6; TRBD1 matches at 10 bases. The germline CDR1 and CDR2 sequences are SGHVS and FNYEAQ. CDR3 length equals 16 residues. J lost 6 bases, V lost 0 bases, and 7 bases had no gene match. CDR3 sequence (DNA): TGTGCCAGCAGCTTAGCGTTGGACAGGGGGTGGGATGGCTACACCTTC. Translating gives CASSLALDRGWDGYTF.

V gene TRBV7-6 combines with J gene TRBJ1-2; D possibly corresponds to TRBD1 (6 bases). V was pared by 2 bases and J by 4 bases, with 8 bases between. The CDR3 loop spans 13 amino acids. CDR1 SGHVS and CDR2 FNYEAQ come from the germline V gene. The DNA for the CDR3 is TGTGCCAGCAGCTTATCACAGGGCTATGGCTACACCTTC. It translates to CASSLSQGYGYTF.

J is TRBJ1-6 and V is TRBV7-3; tentatively, D is TRBD1 (5 bases). V lost 5 bases and J 6 bases, leaving 8 bases between the germline ends. Germline V gene data show CDR1 as SGHTA and CDR2 as FQGTGA. CDR3 length: 13 residues. CDR3 bases: TGTGCCAGCAGCCTGGGGGTTAATTCACCCCTCCACTTT. Protein: CASSLGVNSPLHF.

Only a few counts were recorded for this clonotype. The V gene is TRBV27, the J gene TRBJ2-6, with TRBD2 identical over 14 bases. In germline, CDR1 is MNHEY, CDR2 SMNVEV (reference sequence). The CDR3 totals 22 residues. V lost 4 bases and J lost 0; bases outside the gene matches: 14. The CDR3 loop reads CASSSGLAGALFGLSGANVLTF. The CDR3 DNA reads TGTGCCAGCAGTTCGGGACTAGCGGGAGCATTGTTCGGTCTCTCTGGGGCCAACGTCCTGACTTTC.

V gene TRBV30 combines with J gene TRBJ1-5; D remains unclear. The CDR3 runs to 14 residues. CDR1 GTSNPN and CDR2 SVGIG come from the germline V gene (reference sequence). Trimming left V 2 bases short and J 0 bases short, with 8 bases between. The CDR3 reads CAWSTAYSNQPQHF. CDR3 DNA: TGTGCCTGGAGTACAGCTTATAGCAATCAGCCCCAGCATTTT.